This is a list of T cell receptor beta chains from one sample in a study of identical twins. TCRdb analysed the 5' RACE reads with MiXCR anew, one entry per CDR3 protein. This table has hundreds of thousands of distinct CDR3 sequences, around 9.7% appearing once. The data also belong to a second study, concerning yellow fever vaccine responses in identical twins.

Source material: CD8+ T cells sorted from blood. Receptors were obtained from a young woman in good health. Each CDR3 is given with its conserved first and last residue. The order of the fields is J gene, clone size, D gene, V gene, CDR3 DNA, CDR3 protein. The D gene is left open where the match is weak. Rows give clone size only sometimes, using once, few, many, or a class for an expanded clone.

J: TRBJ2-5; size: -; D: -; V: TRBV9; DNA: TGTGCCAGCAGCTCCGCCGGGACGGGAGAGACCCAGTACTTC; CDR3: CASSSAGTGETQYF
J: TRBJ1-5; size: few; D: -; V: TRBV7-9; DNA: TGTGCCAGCAGCCACATGAATCAGCCCCAGCATTTT; CDR3: CASSHMNQPQHF
J: TRBJ1-1; size: few; D: -; V: TRBV6-5; DNA: TGTGCCAGCAGTTACCAGACAGGGAACACTGAAGCTTTCTTT; CDR3: CASSYQTGNTEAFF
J: TRBJ2-2; size: many; D: TRBD1; V: TRBV12-3/TRBV12-4; DNA: TGTGCCAGCAGTCAGCTTAGACAGGGTCCCACCGGGGAGCTGTTTTTT; CDR3: CASSQLRQGPTGELFF
J: TRBJ2-7; size: few; D: -; V: TRBV5-6; DNA: TGTGCCAGCAGCAGTAGGCTCTACGAGCAGTACTTC; CDR3: CASSSRLYEQYF
J: TRBJ2-3; size: many; D: -; V: TRBV20-1; DNA: TGCAGTGCTAGAGATTCACTAGAACTGACAGATACGCAGTATTTT; CDR3: CSARDSLELTDTQYF
J: TRBJ2-7; size: many; D: TRBD1; V: TRBV27; DNA: TGTGCCAGCAGTTCACAGGGGGCGGTCGAGCAGTACTTC; CDR3: CASSSQGAVEQYF
J: TRBJ2-1; size: few; D: TRBD2; V: TRBV5-6; DNA: TGTGCCAGCAGCAGGACTAGCGGGGGGGCATATGAGCAGTTCTTC; CDR3: CASSRTSGGAYEQFF
J: TRBJ1-1; size: many; D: -; V: TRBV29-1; DNA: TGCAGCGTTTTCCGTGGGAACGCTGAAGCTTTCTTT; CDR3: CSVFRGNAEAFF
J: TRBJ2-3; size: -; D: -; V: TRBV14; DNA: TGTGCCAGCAGCCATTTTGCAGATACGCAGTATTTT; CDR3: CASSHFADTQYF
J: TRBJ2-2; size: few; D: -; V: TRBV7-9; DNA: TGTGCCAGCAGCTTCGACGGGACCTGGGAGCTGTTTTTT; CDR3: CASSFDGTWELFF
J: TRBJ2-7; size: -; D: -; V: TRBV27; DNA: TGTGCCAGCAGTTTAACCCCGGCCTCTTTGACCTACGAGCAGTACTTC; CDR3: CASSLTPASLTYEQYF
J: TRBJ1-3; size: many; D: TRBD1; V: TRBV12-3/TRBV12-4; DNA: TGTGCCAGCAGCCAATCCGGGACAGGGAACACCATATATTTT; CDR3: CASSQSGTGNTIYF
J: TRBJ2-7; size: many; D: TRBD1; V: TRBV6-6; DNA: TGTGCCAGCAGTGACAGGGGTGGATACGAGCAGTACTTC; CDR3: CASSDRGGYEQYF
J: TRBJ2-1; size: -; D: -; V: TRBV7-9; DNA: TGTGCCAGCAGCTTGCTAGGGGGGAGGGCCAACAATGAGCAGTTCTTC; CDR3: CASSLLGGRANNEQFF
J: TRBJ2-7; size: -; D: -; V: TRBV28; DNA: TGTGCCAGCAGTTCGATCTCAGGGGTCGAGCAGTACTTC; CDR3: CASSSISGVEQYF
J: TRBJ2-1; size: -; D: -; V: TRBV5-1; DNA: TGCGCCAGCAGCTTTCCTCGGATGGACAATGAGCAGTTCTTC; CDR3: CASSFPRMDNEQFF
J: TRBJ2-7; size: -; D: TRBD2; V: TRBV20-1; DNA: TGCAGTGCTAGTTACGGGAGGCCCGGCGAGCAGTACTTC; CDR3: CSASYGRPGEQYF
J: TRBJ2-7; size: few; D: TRBD2; V: TRBV29-1; DNA: TGCAGCGTTGCGGGGGAGGCGTTGGGCGGGGGTAGCGACGAGCAGTACTTC; CDR3: CSVAGEALGGGSDEQYF
J: TRBJ2-2; size: many; D: -; V: TRBV7-9; DNA: TGTGCCAGCAGCTTTCTTGAGAGTTCGGTCACCGGGGAGCTGTTTTTT; CDR3: CASSFLESSVTGELFF
J: TRBJ2-7; size: many; D: -; V: TRBV20-1; DNA: TGCAGTGCTAGAGGGACAGTCTCCTACGAGCAGTACTTC; CDR3: CSARGTVSYEQYF
J: TRBJ2-7; size: many; D: TRBD1; V: TRBV27; DNA: TGTGCCAGCAGTTTATCCGGGACAGCGGACGAGCAGTACTTC; CDR3: CASSLSGTADEQYF
J: TRBJ1-6; size: many; D: TRBD1; V: TRBV7-2; DNA: TGTGCCAGCAGCTCCGGGGGGACAGACTTCTATTCACCCCTCCACTTT; CDR3: CASSSGGTDFYSPLHF
J: TRBJ2-7; size: many; D: -; V: TRBV15; DNA: TGTGCCACCAGCAGAAGGGACACCTTGAGGGTCTACGAGCAGTACTTC; CDR3: CATSRRDTLRVYEQYF
J: TRBJ2-7; size: few; D: TRBD2; V: TRBV11-2; DNA: TGTGCCAGCAGCTTACCAGGACTAGCGGGGAGCTACGAGCAGTACTTC; CDR3: CASSLPGLAGSYEQYF
J: TRBJ2-1; size: many; D: -; V: TRBV10-3; DNA: TGTGCCATCAGTGAGTCTTCCTGGCAGAACAATGAGCAGTTCTTC; CDR3: CAISESSWQNNEQFF
J: TRBJ2-4; size: -; D: -; V: TRBV20-1; DNA: TGCTGTGCTAGAGACGTCAGGGGAATGGCCAAAAACATTCAGTACTTC; CDR3: CCARDVRGMAKNIQYF
J: TRBJ2-1; size: few; D: -; V: TRBV25-1; DNA: TGTGCCAGCAGTGGATTAAGCGGAAGCTCCTACAATGAGCAGTTCTTC; CDR3: CASSGLSGSSYNEQFF
J: TRBJ2-2; size: -; D: -; V: TRBV7-9; DNA: TGTGCCAGCAGCGTAAGGGGTTTCGACACCGGGGAGCTGTTTTTT; CDR3: CASSVRGFDTGELFF
J: TRBJ2-5; size: -; D: -; V: TRBV3-1; DNA: TGTGCCAGCTCCCACAGGGTTTCGTACCAAGAGACCCAGTACTTC; CDR3: CASSHRVSYQETQYF
J: TRBJ2-5; size: few; D: -; V: TRBV13; DNA: TGTGCCAGCCGGGGAGAAGAAGAGACCCAGTACTTC; CDR3: CASRGEEETQYF
J: TRBJ1-1; size: -; D: -; V: TRBV6-2/TRBV6-3; DNA: TGTGCCAGCGGTTACCTGAACACTGAAGCTTTCTTT; CDR3: CASGYLNTEAFF
J: TRBJ2-7; size: -; D: -; V: TRBV20-1; DNA: TGCAGTATTCGGACAGAATACTACGAGCAGTACTTC; CDR3: CSIRTEYYEQYF
J: TRBJ2-4; size: many; D: -; V: TRBV13; DNA: TGTGCCAGCAGCATGACATTCCGGGACGAGAAAGCCAAAAACATTCAGTACTTC; CDR3: CASSMTFRDEKAKNIQYF
J: TRBJ2-3; size: -; D: -; V: TRBV6-2/TRBV6-3; DNA: TGTGCCAGCAGTTACTACCTCGGGGATACGCAGTATTTT; CDR3: CASSYYLGDTQYF
J: TRBJ2-4; size: -; D: TRBD2; V: TRBV19; DNA: TGTGCCAGTAGCCCGGGACTAGCGGGAGCGGAGGCCAAAAACATTCAGTACTTC; CDR3: CASSPGLAGAEAKNIQYF
J: TRBJ2-1; size: -; D: -; V: TRBV5-1; DNA: TGCGCCAGCAGAAGTAGCTCTGAGGAGTTCTTC; CDR3: CASRSSSEEFF
J: TRBJ2-3; size: many; D: -; V: TRBV12-3/TRBV12-4; DNA: TGTGCCAGCAGCTCGTACCTTCCAGATACGCAGTATTTT; CDR3: CASSSYLPDTQYF
J: TRBJ2-7; size: few; D: TRBD2; V: TRBV11-2; DNA: TGTGCCAGCAGCTGGGACCTGAAACTAGCGGGAGGGGGGTACGAGCAGTACTTC; CDR3: CASSWDLKLAGGGYEQYF
J: TRBJ2-7; size: many; D: TRBD2; V: TRBV11-2; DNA: TGTGCCAGCAACGGACTAGCGGGAGGGGTGTACGAGCAGTACTTC; CDR3: CASNGLAGGVYEQYF
J: TRBJ1-3; size: few; D: -; V: TRBV2; DNA: TGTGCCAGCAGTGTCAACCAGGGAAGCTCTGGAAACACCATATATTTT; CDR3: CASSVNQGSSGNTIYF